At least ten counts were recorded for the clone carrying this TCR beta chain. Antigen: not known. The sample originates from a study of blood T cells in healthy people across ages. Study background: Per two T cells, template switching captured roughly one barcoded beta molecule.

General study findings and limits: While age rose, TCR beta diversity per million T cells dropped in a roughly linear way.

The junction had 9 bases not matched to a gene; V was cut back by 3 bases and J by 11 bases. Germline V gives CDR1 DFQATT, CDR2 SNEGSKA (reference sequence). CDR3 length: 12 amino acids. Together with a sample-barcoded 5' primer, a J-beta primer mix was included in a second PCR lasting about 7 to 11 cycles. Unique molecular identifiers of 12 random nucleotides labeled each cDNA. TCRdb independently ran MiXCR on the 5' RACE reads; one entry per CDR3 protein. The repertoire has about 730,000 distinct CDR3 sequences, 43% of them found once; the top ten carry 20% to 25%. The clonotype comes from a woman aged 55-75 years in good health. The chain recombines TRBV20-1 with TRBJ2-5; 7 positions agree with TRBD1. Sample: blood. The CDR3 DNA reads TGCAGTGCTAGCGTATACAGGGGAGAGCAGTACTTC. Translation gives CSASVYRGEQYF.